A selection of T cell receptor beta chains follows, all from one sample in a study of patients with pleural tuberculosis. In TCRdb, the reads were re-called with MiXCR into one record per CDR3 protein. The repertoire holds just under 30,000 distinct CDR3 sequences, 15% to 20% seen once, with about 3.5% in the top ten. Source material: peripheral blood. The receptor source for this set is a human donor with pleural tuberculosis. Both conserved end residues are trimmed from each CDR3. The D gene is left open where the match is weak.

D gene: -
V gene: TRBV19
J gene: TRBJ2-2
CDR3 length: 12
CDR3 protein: ASSDNLGTGELF

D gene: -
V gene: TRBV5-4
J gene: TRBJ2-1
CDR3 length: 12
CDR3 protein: ASSSSGTGRGQF

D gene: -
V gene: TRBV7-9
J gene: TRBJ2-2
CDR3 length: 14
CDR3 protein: ASSLDERANTGELF

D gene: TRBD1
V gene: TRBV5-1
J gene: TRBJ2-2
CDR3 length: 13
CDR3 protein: ASSFLQGASGELF

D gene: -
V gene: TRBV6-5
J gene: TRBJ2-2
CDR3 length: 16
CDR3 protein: ASSYTREGGINTGELF

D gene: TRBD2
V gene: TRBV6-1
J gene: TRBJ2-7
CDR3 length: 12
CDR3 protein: ASRQRGATYEQY

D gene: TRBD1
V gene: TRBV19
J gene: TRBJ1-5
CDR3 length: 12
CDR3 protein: ASSMRQGNQPQH

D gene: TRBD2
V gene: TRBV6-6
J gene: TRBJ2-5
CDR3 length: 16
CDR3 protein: ASSYARWAGAGKETQY

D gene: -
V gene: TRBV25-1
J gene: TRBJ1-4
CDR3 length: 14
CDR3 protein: ASSEYQGRGDEKLF

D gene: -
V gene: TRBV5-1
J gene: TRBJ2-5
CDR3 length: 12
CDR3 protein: ASSLDRDRETQY

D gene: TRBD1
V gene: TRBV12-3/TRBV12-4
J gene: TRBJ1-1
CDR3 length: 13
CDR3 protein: ASSLWDRRNTEAF

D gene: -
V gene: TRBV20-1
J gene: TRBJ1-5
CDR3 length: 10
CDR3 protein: SATPTGQPQH